What follows are 9 T cell receptor beta chains derived from one specimen sequenced in a study of blood T cells in healthy people across ages. A sample-barcoded 5' primer and a J-beta primer mix were used in a second PCR of about 7 to 12 cycles. TCRdb passed the 5' RACE reads through MiXCR, listing each CDR3 protein once. Here the sample spans 600,000 or so distinct CDR3 sequences, about 30% being singletons. The sequenced material came from blood. These receptors came from an elderly woman in good health.

This clonotype was observed at least ten times. The chain is built from TRBV3-1 and TRBJ2-6; D unresolved. This CDR3 spans 16 amino acids. Germline V gene sequence: CDR1 LGHDT, CDR2 YNNKEL (reference sequence). With 4 bases removed from V and 2 bases from J, the gap between germline ends came to 12 bases. For the CDR3, the DNA is TGTGCCAGCAGCCCCTCGGCGAGTACTGGGGCCAACGTCCTGACTTTC. Translation gives CASSPSASTGANVLTF.

The table lists this clonotype with many counts. V usage is TRBV11-2 and J usage is TRBJ2-1; D is unclear. Between the trimmed V and J ends, which lost 6 bases and 9 bases, there was a span of 9 bases. The germline CDR1 and CDR2 sequences are SGHAT and FQNNGV. This CDR3 contains 11 residues. This CDR3 is CASSPDTEQFF. CDR3 DNA: TGTGCCAGCAGTCCAGATACTGAGCAGTTCTTC.

The chain couples TRBV6-6 to TRBJ2-7; 7 bases agree with TRBD1. V lost 6 bases to trimming and J lost 6 bases; unmatched junction nucleotides: 8. The CDR3 length is 13 residues. The germline gives CDR1 MNHNY, CDR2 SVGAGI (reference sequence). DNA for the CDR3: TGTGCCAGCAGAACAGGGGAATCTGGCGAGCAGTACTTC. Amino acids: CASRTGESGEQYF.

The rearrangement joins TRBV20-1 to TRBJ1-1; D gene unclear. The CDR3 contains 14 residues. CDR1 is DFQATT, CDR2 SNEGSKA, per germline (reference sequence). Deletions cut 2 bases from V and 0 bases from J, with 10 bases between. The CDR3 DNA reads as TGCAGTGCTAGATGGCACAGTTTGAACACTGAAGCTTTCTTT. Amino acids: CSARWHSLNTEAFF.

This clonotype was counted a few times. The V and J genes are TRBV7-9 and TRBJ2-7; D might be TRBD2 (7 bases). V lost 8 bases and J 1 base, leaving 18 bases between the germline ends. The germline V gene has CDR1 SEHNR and CDR2 FQNEAQ (reference sequence). This CDR3 spans 15 amino acids. CDR3 region: CASSRGGWDSYEQYF. In DNA, the CDR3 is TGTGCCAGCTCGAGGGGGGGTTGGGATTCCTACGAGCAGTACTTC. The full variable domain, in which reference TRBV7-9 and TRBJ2-7 provide the parts outside the CDR3, is DTGVSQNPRHKITKRGQNVTFRCDPISEHNRLYWYRQTLGQGPEFLTYFQNEAQLEKSRLLSDRFSAERPKGSFSTLEIQRTEQGDSAMYLCASSRGGWDSYEQYFGPGTRLTVT.

The table lists this clonotype with a few counts. With a much larger clone just one base away, this may be a read error. J is TRBJ2-4 and V is TRBV13, with 7 bases matching TRBD1. The J call is doubtful: the DNA matches TRBJ2-7 better. From germline, CDR1 is PRHDT and CDR2 FYEKMQ (reference sequence). The CDR3 runs to 14 residues. The CDR3 DNA follows: TGTGCCAGCAGCTCCCGGACAGGCGACTACGAGCAGTACTTC. It yields the protein CASSSRTGDYEQYF.

J is TRBJ2-7 and V is TRBV20-1; D perhaps matches TRBD2 (6 bases). The better agreement between TRBJ2-5 and the DNA end casts doubt on the J call. Germline V gene data show CDR1 as DFQATT and CDR2 as SNEGSKA (reference sequence). The CDR3 sequence is 13 residues long. The CDR3 DNA reads TGCAGTGCTAGTCGCGGGGAAGAGATGACCCAGTACTTC. Its translation is CSASRGEEMTQYF.

This clonotype was counted at least ten times. The chain uses TRBV11-2 and TRBJ2-7; D remains ambiguous. This CDR3 contains 13 residues. Germline values: CDR1 SGHAT, CDR2 FQNNGV. Deletions cut 2 bases from V and 4 bases from J, with 9 bases between. The CDR3 reads CASSLMPEYEQYF. In DNA, the CDR3 is TGTGCCAGCAGCTTAATGCCGGAATACGAGCAGTACTTC.

About this clonotype: This may be a read error: a much more frequent sequence differs by one nucleotide. The gene calls are TRBV18 and TRBJ2-3; the D gene is possibly TRBD2 (5 bases). Trimming cost V 3 bases and J 6 bases, with 13 bases left between them. The CDR3 consists of 14 residues. The germline V gene has CDR1 KGHSH and CDR2 LQKENI. The CDR3 nucleotides read TGTGCCAGCTCACCGGCCGGGGTAAGGGATACGCAGTATTTT. Translation: CASSPAGVRDTQYF.